These 9 T cell receptor beta chains originate from one sample sequenced in a study of beta chain features in type 1 diabetes. Every isolated RNA sample was fully reverse transcribed, so sequencing captured expressed TCRB transcripts. Some clones are missing from TCRdb's copy, which holds only in-frame ones; the method was immunoSEQ multiplex PCR. This repertoire shows some 330,000 clones, about 11% found once; its top ten account for over 0.015%. Material: naive CD4+ T cells from blood. The receptors stem from a woman under 40 in good health.

Many counts were recorded for this clone. Other DNA sequences of this sample code for an identical CDR3. This chain links TRBV30 with TRBJ1-5; no reliable D call. There are 13 residues in the CDR3. With 0 bases removed from V and 4 bases from J, the gap between germline ends came to 7 bases. Germline lookup yields CDR1 GTSNPN and CDR2 SVGIG (reference sequence). CDR3 sequence reads: CAWSVRGNQPQHF. DNA for the CDR3: TGTGCCTGGAGTGTAAGAGGGAATCAGCCCCAGCATTTT. Complete variable domain (other parts from reference TRBV30 and TRBJ1-5): SQTIHQWPATLVQPVGSPLSLECTVEGTSNPNLYWYRQAAGRGLQLLFYSVGIGQISSEVPQNLSASRPQDRQFILSSKKLLLSDSGFYLCAWSVRGNQPQHFGDGTRLSIL.

This clone was seen more than once but under ten times. The CDR3 here is CASSWTGLGGYTF. The CDR3 nucleotides are TGTGCCAGCAGTTGGACAGGGCTGGGGGGCTACACCTTC. The chain couples TRBV27 to TRBJ1-2; 8 bases align to TRBD1. CDR1 and CDR2 (germline): MNHEY, SMNVEV (reference sequence). J lost 8 bases, V lost 4 bases, and 6 bases had no gene match. The CDR3 extends over 13 amino acids.

This chain links TRBV27 with TRBJ1-5; tentatively, D is TRBD1 (5 bases). CDR1 and CDR2 (germline): MNHEY, SMNVEV (reference sequence). Between the trimmed V and J ends, which lost 8 bases and 4 bases, there was a span of 27 bases. This CDR3 has 18 amino acids. CDR3 nucleotides: TGTGCCAGCCTCTTAACCTTTTCCGGGACGGGGGGTAATCAGCCCCAGCATTTT. Translating gives CASLLTFSGTGGNQPQHF.

The table lists this clone with a few counts. The chain links TRBV30 to TRBJ2-5; 7 positions match TRBD2. The CDR3 has 15 amino acids. The germline CDR1 and CDR2 sequences are GTSNPN and SVGIG (reference sequence). V lost 2 bases, J lost 1 base, and 7 bases stayed unmatched. This CDR3 is CAWSLGGGVQETQYF. The DNA for the CDR3 is TGTGCCTGGAGTTTGGGGGGAGGGGTCCAAGAGACCCAGTACTTC.

The chain links TRBV7-9 to TRBJ2-6; no clear D gene. The CDR3 is made up of 16 amino acids. Germline CDR1 SEHNR, CDR2 FQNEAQ (reference sequence). V lost 1 base and J lost 0, with 7 bases in between. DNA of the CDR3: TGTGCCAGCAGCTTAGGGGCCGTCTCTGGGGCCAACGTCCTGACTTTC. This translates into CASSLGAVSGANVLTF.

This clone was seen a few times. The chain couples TRBV27 to TRBJ2-4; no definite D call. V lost 5 bases to trimming and J lost 0 bases, with 17 bases between them. Germline loops: CDR1 MNHEY, CDR2 SMNVEV (reference sequence). The CDR3 runs 17 residues. The CDR3 loop reads CASSPRVASVAKNIQYF. The CDR3 DNA follows: TGTGCCAGCAGTCCCCGGGTTGCCTCAGTAGCCAAAAACATTCAGTACTTC.

The chain links TRBV11-2 to TRBJ2-2, with 8 positions matching TRBD1. Germline V lookup: CDR1 SGHAT, CDR2 FQNNGV. Trimming cost V 6 bases and J 6 bases; bases outside gene matches: 6. The CDR3 consists of 14 residues. The CDR3 spells CASSEGQVAGELFF. The CDR3 region has the DNA TGTGCCAGCAGTGAGGGACAGGTAGCCGGGGAGCTGTTTTTT.

This clone was counted a few times. The chain is built from TRBV5-4 and TRBJ2-3; 9 bases map to TRBD1. Trimming at V came to 5 bases and at J to 3 bases, leaving 10 bases not matched to a gene. Germline values: CDR1 SGHNT, CDR2 YYREEE (reference sequence). The length of the CDR3 is 16 residues. CDR3 DNA sequence: TGTGCCAGCAGTCTGCCGGGACAGGGATTGACAGATACGCAGTATTTT. Translating it yields CASSLPGQGLTDTQYF. The full variable domain, rest sourced from reference TRBV5-4 and TRBJ2-3, is ETGVTQSPTHLIKTRGQQVTLRCSSQSGHNTVSWYQQALGQGPQFIFQYYREEENGRGNFPPRFSGLQFPNYSSELNVNALELDDSALYLCASSLPGQGLTDTQYFGPGTRLTVL.

This clone was observed a handful of times. This chain uses TRBV5-1 with TRBJ1-1, with 10 bases identical to TRBD1. CDR3 length: 16 amino acids. CDR1 SGHRS and CDR2 YFSETQ come from the germline V gene. The J segment lost 1 base and the V segment lost 6 bases, leaving 9 bases of the junction unmatched. In DNA form, the CDR3 reads TGCGCCAGCAAACCGGGACAGGGGAATTCGAACACTGAAGCTTTCTTT. It translates to CASKPGQGNSNTEAFF.